This T cell receptor (beta chain) was recovered during a study of blood T cell repertoires in COVID-19. Across the whole study: Collection of acute and convalescent COVID-19 samples took place in the United States, Italy and Spain. PBMCs, B-cell-depleted T cells, or T cells were the source of the cDNA or gDNA that made up the material.

V lost 4 bases to trimming and J lost 6 bases; unmatched junction nucleotides: 5. This CDR3 has 14 amino acids. The germline V gene has CDR1 SGHKS and CDR2 YYEKEE (reference sequence). Authors' data handling: Using reference gene primer amplification, nucleated cell counts were estimated. The method was immunoSEQ multiplex PCR; TCRdb's version includes in-frame clones alone and lacks a portion of them. Clone size and V and J calls were adopted from that table, with D and trimming inferred from the DNA. The sample includes more than 90,000 clones, roughly 87% of them seen just once. The material sequenced was peripheral blood. The clonotype originates from a human donor in a cohort sampled during active COVID-19. The genes are TRBV5-5 and TRBJ2-7; TRBD1 agrees at 12 bases. The CDR3 loop reads CASSRDRGRVEQYF. CDR3 DNA sequence: TGTGCCAGCAGCCGGGACAGGGGGCGGGTCGAGCAGTACTTC.